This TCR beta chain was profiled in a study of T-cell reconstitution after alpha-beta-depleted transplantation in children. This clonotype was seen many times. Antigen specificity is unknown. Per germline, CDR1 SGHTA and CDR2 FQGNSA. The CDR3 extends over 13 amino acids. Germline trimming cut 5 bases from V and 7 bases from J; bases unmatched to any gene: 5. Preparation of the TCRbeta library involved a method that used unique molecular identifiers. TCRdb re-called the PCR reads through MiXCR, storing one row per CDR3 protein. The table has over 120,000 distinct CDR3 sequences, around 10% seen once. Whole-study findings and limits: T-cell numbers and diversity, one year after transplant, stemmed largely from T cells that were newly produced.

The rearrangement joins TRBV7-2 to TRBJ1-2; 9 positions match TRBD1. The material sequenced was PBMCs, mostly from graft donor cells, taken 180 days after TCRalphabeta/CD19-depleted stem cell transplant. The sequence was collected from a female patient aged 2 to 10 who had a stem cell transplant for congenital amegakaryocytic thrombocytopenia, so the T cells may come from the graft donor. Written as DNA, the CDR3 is TGTGCCAGCAGCCTCGACAGGGGGGGTGGCTACACCTTC. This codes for CASSLDRGGGYTF.